Sequencing of this TCR beta chain was carried out in a study of blood T cell repertoires in COVID-19. Study-level information: The United States, Italy and Spain supplied acute and convalescent COVID-19 samples. From T cells, B-cell-depleted T cells, or PBMCs came the material, which was cDNA or gDNA.

Recruitment covered about two dozen US areas and drew participants whose ages spanned about 18 to 89 years. Two consecutive negative NP/OP PCR tests, clearance, or resolved symptoms defined Cohort 3 recovery. CDR1 and CDR2 (germline): LNHDA, SQIVND (reference sequence). Trimming removed 4 bases from V and 2 bases from J; junction bases left unmatched: 0. The CDR3 totals 14 residues. Only in-frame clones appear in the TCRdb table, and some are missing; sequencing was by immunoSEQ multiplex PCR. The table records 95,000 to 150,000 clones, 80% to 85% of them present only once. This clonotype originated in a woman aged 25-40 years who had recovered from COVID-19. V and J are TRBV19 and TRBJ2-5, with 11 bases identical to TRBD1. Sequenced sample: PBMCs or T cells enriched from blood (not recorded which). The CDR3 region is CASSRDRGQETQYF. In nucleotides, the CDR3 is TGTGCCAGTAGTAGGGACAGGGGGCAAGAGACCCAGTACTTC.